This T cell receptor (beta chain) was sequenced during a study of blood T cell repertoires in COVID-19. Sequencing was performed with immunoSEQ multiplex PCR; in TCRdb, only in-frame clones are kept and a portion is missing. In the table there are 490,000 or so clones, about nine tenths of which are singletons. Germline assignment: CDR1 SGHRS and CDR2 YFSETQ. CDR3 size: 16 residues. Trimming stripped 0 bases from V and 6 bases from J, with 13 bases between. The receptor's source is a woman aged 55-75 years who had recovered from COVID-19. The V call is TRBV5-1, the J call TRBJ1-6, with a possible D match to TRBD1 (5 bases). The sequencing sample was made of PBMCs or T cells enriched from blood (not recorded which). The CDR3 nucleotides read TGCGCCAGCAGCTTGGAGTCAGGGATGACTAATTCACCCCTCCACTTT. This encodes CASSLESGMTNSPLHF.